This T cell receptor beta chain was captured by sequencing in a study of T cells in localized non-small cell lung cancer. The study, taken as a whole, reports: The tumor had only one region sequenced, so heterogeneity remains possible. A median of around 52 clones ranked among the top 100 in tumor appeared in adjacent lung.

This clone was picked up a small number of times. The antigen is not known. The data were produced by immunoSEQ multiplex PCR, yet TCRdb's version contains in-frame clones alone and is incomplete. The sample comprises about 2,600 clones, less than 30% of which are singletons, and roughly 10% rests with the top ten. V lost 5 bases and J 0 bases, leaving 14 bases between the germline ends. Germline CDR1 reads SGHNT; CDR2 reads YENEEA. This CDR3 region has 17 residues. The source was normal lung tissue next to the tumor, collected before any cancer treatment. The chain employs TRBV11-3 and TRBJ2-6; D not resolved. This TCR came from a man aged 40 to 70 with stage II lung adenocarcinoma. The CDR3 coding sequence is TGTGCCAGCAGCCCCAGGAGTAGGAACTCTGGGGCCAACGTCCTGACTTTC. Protein sequence: CASSPRSRNSGANVLTF.